This T cell receptor (beta chain) was identified in a study of shared clonotypes between healthy human individuals. An assay was performed, and its level was deep. Clones were read by immunoSEQ multiplex PCR, and TCRdb kept only the in-frame ones, dropping some. The sample consists of some 2.3 million clones, approximately 93% of them appearing once. This CDR3 comprises 15 residues. V shed 4 bases, J shed 0 bases, and the junction held 4 bases outside the gene matches. Germline V gene lookup returns CDR1 SGHRS and CDR2 YFSETQ. The chain links TRBV5-1 to TRBJ2-7, with TRBD2 matching 10 bases. Sequencing input: naive CD4+ T cells from PBMCs. Subset reported: CD45RA+ positively selected. This TCR was sampled from a man between 18 and 35 years old in good health. Some clones in this sample may be carry-over from other donors' samples. In DNA form, the CDR3 reads TGCGCCAGCAGCATTAGCGGGGGGTACTCCTACGAGCAGTACTTC. Amino acids: CASSISGGYSYEQYF. The whole variable domain, filled in from reference TRBV5-1 and TRBJ2-7, reads KAGVTQTPRYLIKTRGQQVTLSCSPISGHRSVSWYQQTPGQGLQFLFEYFSETQRNKGNFPGRFSGRQFSNSRSEMNVSTLELGDSALYLCASSISGGYSYEQYFGPGTRLTVT.